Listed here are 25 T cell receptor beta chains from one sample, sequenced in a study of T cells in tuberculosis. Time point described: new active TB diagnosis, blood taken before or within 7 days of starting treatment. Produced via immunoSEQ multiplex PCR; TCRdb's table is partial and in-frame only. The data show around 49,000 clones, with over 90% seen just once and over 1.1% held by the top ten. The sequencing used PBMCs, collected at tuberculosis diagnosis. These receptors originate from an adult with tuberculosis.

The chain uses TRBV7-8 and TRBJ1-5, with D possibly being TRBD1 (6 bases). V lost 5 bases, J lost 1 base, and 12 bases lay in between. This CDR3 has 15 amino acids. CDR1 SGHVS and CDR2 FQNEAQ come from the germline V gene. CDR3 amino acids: CASSLVGQSNQPQHF. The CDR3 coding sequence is TGTGCCAGCAGCCTAGTTGGACAGAGCAATCAGCCCCAGCATTTT.

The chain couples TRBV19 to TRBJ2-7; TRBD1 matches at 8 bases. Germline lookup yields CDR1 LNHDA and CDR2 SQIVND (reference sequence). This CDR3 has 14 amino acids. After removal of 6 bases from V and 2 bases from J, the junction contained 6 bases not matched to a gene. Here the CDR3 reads CASSPGQGPYEQYF. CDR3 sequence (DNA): TGTGCCAGTAGCCCCGGACAGGGTCCCTACGAGCAGTACTTC.

The CDR3 sequence: CASSLRDRDTGELFF. The CDR3 DNA follows: TGTGCCAGCAGCCTCCGGGACAGGGACACCGGGGAGCTGTTTTTT. The chain carries TRBV4-2 and TRBJ2-2; 9 bases match TRBD1. CDR3 size: 15 residues. Germline-derived CDR1 and CDR2 are LGHNA and YNFKEQ. V lost 4 bases, J lost 3 bases, and 3 bases stayed unmatched.

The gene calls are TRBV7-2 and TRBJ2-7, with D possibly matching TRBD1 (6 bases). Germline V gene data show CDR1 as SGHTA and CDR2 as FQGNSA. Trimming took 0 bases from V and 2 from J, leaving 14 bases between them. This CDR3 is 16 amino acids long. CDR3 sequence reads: CASSLAGQPSTYEQYF. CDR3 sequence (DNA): TGTGCCAGCAGCTTAGCAGGACAGCCAAGTACCTACGAGCAGTACTTC.

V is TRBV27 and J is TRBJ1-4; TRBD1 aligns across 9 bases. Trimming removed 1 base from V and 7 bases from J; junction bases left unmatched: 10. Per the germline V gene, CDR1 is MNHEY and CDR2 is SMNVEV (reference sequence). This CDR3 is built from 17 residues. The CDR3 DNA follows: TGTGCCAGCAGTTTATGGTCTGGGGACAGGGATGGTGAAAAACTGTTTTTT. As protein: CASSLWSGDRDGEKLFF. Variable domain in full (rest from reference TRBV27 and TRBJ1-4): EAQVTQNPRYLITVTGKKLTVTCSQNMNHEYMSWYRQDPGLGLRQIYYSMNVEVTDKGDVPEGYKVSRKEKRNFPLILESPSPNQTSLYFCASSLWSGDRDGEKLFFGSGTQLSVL.

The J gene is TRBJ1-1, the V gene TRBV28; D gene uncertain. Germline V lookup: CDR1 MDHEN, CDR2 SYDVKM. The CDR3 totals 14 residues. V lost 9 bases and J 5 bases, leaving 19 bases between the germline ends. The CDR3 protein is CASNLLGSETEAFF. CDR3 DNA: TGTGCCAGTAACCTTCTCGGGAGCGAGACTGAAGCTTTCTTT.

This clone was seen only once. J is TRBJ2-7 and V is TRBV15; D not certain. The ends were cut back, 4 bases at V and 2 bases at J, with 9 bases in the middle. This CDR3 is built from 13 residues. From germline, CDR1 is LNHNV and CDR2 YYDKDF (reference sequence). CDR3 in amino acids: CATSTRNPYEQYF. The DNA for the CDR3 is TGTGCCACCAGCACTAGGAACCCCTACGAGCAGTACTTC.

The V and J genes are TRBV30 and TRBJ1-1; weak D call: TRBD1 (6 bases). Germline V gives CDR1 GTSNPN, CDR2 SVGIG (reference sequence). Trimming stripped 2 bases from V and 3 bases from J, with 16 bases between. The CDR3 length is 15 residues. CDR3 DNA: TGTGCCTGGAGTCGGTGGGGGGGCGCGGACACTGAAGCTTTCTTT. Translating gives CAWSRWGGADTEAFF.

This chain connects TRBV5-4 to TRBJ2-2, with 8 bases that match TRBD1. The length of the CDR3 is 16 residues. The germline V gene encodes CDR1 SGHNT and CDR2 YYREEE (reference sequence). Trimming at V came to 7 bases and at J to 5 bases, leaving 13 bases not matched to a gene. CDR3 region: CASRDRSSLSTGELFF. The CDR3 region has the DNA TGTGCCAGCCGGGACAGGAGTTCGCTTTCTACCGGGGAGCTGTTTTTT.

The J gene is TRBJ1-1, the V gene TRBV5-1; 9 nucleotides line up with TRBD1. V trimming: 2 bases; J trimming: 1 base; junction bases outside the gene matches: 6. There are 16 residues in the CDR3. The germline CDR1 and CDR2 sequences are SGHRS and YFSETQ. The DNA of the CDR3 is TGCGCCAGCAGCTTCGGACAGGGGTGGGGGAACACTGAAGCTTTCTTT. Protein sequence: CASSFGQGWGNTEAFF.

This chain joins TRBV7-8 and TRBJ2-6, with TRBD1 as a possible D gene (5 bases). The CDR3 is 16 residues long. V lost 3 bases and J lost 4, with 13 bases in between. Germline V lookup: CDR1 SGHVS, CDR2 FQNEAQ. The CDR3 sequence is CASSFTRAQGANVLTF. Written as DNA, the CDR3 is TGTGCCAGCAGCTTCACCAGGGCGCAGGGGGCCAACGTCCTGACTTTC.

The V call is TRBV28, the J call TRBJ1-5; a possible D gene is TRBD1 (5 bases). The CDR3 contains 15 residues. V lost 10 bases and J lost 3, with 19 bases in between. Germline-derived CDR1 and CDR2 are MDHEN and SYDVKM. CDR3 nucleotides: TGTGCCACCAGCAGAGGTCAGGGCACCAATCAGCCCCAGCATTTT. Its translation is CATSRGQGTNQPQHF.

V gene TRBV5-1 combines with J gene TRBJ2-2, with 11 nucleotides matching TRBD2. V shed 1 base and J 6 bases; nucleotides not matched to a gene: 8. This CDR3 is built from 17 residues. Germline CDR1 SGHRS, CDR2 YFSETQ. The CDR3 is CASSLLTSGSSPGELFF. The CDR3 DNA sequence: TGCGCCAGCAGCTTGCTAACTAGCGGGAGTTCCCCCGGGGAGCTGTTTTTT.

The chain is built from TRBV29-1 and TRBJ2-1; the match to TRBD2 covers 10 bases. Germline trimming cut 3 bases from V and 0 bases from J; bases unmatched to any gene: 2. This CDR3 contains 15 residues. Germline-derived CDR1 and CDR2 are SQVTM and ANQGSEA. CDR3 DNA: TGCAGCGTTGAGCCTAGCGGGAGCTCCTACAATGAGCAGTTCTTC. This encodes CSVEPSGSSYNEQFF.

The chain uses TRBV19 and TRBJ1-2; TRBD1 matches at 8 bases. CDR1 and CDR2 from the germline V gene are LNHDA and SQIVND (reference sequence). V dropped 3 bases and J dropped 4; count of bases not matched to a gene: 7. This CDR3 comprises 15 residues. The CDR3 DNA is TGTGCCAGTAGTATGGAGGCGGGACAGGTCTATGGCTACACCTTC. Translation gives CASSMEAGQVYGYTF.

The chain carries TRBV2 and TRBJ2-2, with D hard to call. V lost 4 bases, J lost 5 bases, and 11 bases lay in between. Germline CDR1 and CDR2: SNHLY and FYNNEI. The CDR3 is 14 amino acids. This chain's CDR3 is CASSGRSRTGELFF. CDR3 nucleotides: TGTGCCAGCAGTGGCCGGAGCCGTACCGGGGAGCTGTTTTTT.

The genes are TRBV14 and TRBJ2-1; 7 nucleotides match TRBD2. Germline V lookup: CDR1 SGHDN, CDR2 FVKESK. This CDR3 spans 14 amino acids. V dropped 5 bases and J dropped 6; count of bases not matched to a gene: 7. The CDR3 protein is CASSSQAGINEQFF. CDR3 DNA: TGTGCCAGCAGCTCCCAAGCGGGGATCAATGAGCAGTTCTTC.

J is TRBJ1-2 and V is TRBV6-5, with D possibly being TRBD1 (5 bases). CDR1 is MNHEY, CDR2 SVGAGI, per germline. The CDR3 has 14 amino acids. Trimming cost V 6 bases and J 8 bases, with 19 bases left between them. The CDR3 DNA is TGTGCCAGCAGCAATGTCCAGGGCGCGGGGGGCTACACCTTC. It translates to CASSNVQGAGGYTF.

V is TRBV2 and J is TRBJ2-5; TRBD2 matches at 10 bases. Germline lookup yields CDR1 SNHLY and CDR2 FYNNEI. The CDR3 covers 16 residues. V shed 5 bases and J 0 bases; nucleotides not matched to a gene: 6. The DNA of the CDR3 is TGTGCCAGCAGTATGGGACTAGCGCAGTACCAAGAGACCCAGTACTTC. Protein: CASSMGLAQYQETQYF. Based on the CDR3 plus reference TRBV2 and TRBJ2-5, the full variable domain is EPEVTQTPSHQVTQMGQEVILRCVPISNHLYFYWYRQILGQKVEFLVSFYNNEISEKSEIFDDQFSVERPDGSNFTLKIRSTKLEDSAMYFCASSMGLAQYQETQYFGPGTRLLVL.

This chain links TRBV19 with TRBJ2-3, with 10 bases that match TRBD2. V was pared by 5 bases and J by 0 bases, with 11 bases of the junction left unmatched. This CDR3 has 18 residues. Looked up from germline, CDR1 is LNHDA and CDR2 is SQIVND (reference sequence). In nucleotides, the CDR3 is TGTGCCAGTAGTGGTTTTCGGACTAGCGGTACTAGCACAGATACGCAGTATTTT. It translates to CASSGFRTSGTSTDTQYF.

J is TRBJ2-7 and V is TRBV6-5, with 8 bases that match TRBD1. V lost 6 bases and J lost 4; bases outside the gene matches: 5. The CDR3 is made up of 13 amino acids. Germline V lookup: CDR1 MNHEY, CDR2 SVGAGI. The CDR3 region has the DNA TGTGCCAGCAGCCAGGGGGCGGAATACGAGCAGTACTTC. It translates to CASSQGAEYEQYF.

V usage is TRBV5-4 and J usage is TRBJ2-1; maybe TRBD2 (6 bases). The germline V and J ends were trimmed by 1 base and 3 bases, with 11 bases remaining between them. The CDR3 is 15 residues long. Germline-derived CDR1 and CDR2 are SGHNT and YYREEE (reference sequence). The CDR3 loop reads CASSLPSVNYNEQFF. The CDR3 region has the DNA TGTGCCAGCAGCTTGCCTAGCGTTAACTACAATGAGCAGTTCTTC.

This CDR3 is CASSRKPGTSVSSYEQYF. DNA for the CDR3: TGTGCCAGTAGTCGAAAGCCCGGGACTAGCGTGAGCTCCTACGAGCAGTACTTC. The chain links TRBV19 to TRBJ2-7; 10 nucleotides match TRBD2. Germline V gene lookup returns CDR1 LNHDA and CDR2 SQIVND (reference sequence). Trimming took 5 bases from V and 0 from J; bases not matched to a gene: 13. The CDR3 is 18 amino acids.

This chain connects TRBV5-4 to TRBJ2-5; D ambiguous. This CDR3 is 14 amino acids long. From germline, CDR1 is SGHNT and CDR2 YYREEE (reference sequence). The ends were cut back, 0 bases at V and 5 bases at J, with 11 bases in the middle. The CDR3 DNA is TGTGCCAGCAGCTTGGTGAGCCGATCGGAGACCCAGTACTTC. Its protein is CASSLVSRSETQYF.

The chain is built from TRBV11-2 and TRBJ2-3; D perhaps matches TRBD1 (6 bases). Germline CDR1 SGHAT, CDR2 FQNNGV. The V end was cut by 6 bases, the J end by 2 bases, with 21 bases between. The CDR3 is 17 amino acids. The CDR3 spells CASSLRFSGDHTDTQYF. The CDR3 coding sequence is TGTGCCAGCAGTCTTCGCTTCTCAGGGGACCACACAGATACGCAGTATTTT.